Shown below are 11 T cell receptor beta chains from a single sample sequenced in a study of STAT5B mutations in CD4+ large granular lymphocyte leukemia. Profiling relied on immunoSEQ multiplex PCR, and the TCRdb table lists in-frame clones only, not all of them. Of 15,000 to 20,000 clones listed, approximately 84% are singletons. What was sequenced was CD4+ T cells from blood buffy coats. The receptor set was obtained from a human donor in good health.

The V and J genes are TRBV5-4 and TRBJ2-5; 7 positions agree with TRBD2. From germline, CDR1 is SGHNT and CDR2 YYREEE (reference sequence). The CDR3 is made up of 15 amino acids. Trimming at V came to 1 base and at J to 10 bases, leaving 13 bases not matched to a gene. Written as DNA, the CDR3 is TGTGCCAGCAGCTTGTTTTCCGGGACTATGGTGAGCCAGTACTTC. Its translation is CASSLFSGTMVSQYF.

CDR3 sequence (DNA): TGTGCCAGCTCACCCATAGCGGGGGCCTACGAGCAGTACTTC. Protein product: CASSPIAGAYEQYF. The chain employs TRBV18 and TRBJ2-7, with TRBD2 matching 9 bases. Trimming cost V 3 bases and J 2 bases; bases outside gene matches: 2. CDR3 length: 14 amino acids. Germline assignment: CDR1 KGHSH and CDR2 LQKENI. Complete variable domain (other parts from reference TRBV18 and TRBJ2-7): NAGVMQNPRHLVRRRGQEARLRCSPMKGHSHVYWYRQLPEEGLKFMVYLQKENIIDESGMPKERFSAEFPKEGPSILRIQQVVRGDSAAYFCASSPIAGAYEQYFGPGTRLTVT.

This chain connects TRBV18 to TRBJ1-5, with 9 bases fitting TRBD1. J lost 7 bases, V lost 6 bases, and 13 bases had no gene match. CDR1 KGHSH and CDR2 LQKENI come from the germline V gene. The CDR3 is 16 amino acids. The CDR3 spells CASSRSRDRESQPQHF. The CDR3 region has the DNA TGTGCCAGCTCCCGCAGCCGGGACAGGGAATCGCAGCCCCAGCATTTT.

The chain links TRBV2 to TRBJ1-2; D remains unclear. V was clipped by 3 bases and J by 4 bases, with 12 bases between them. The CDR3 extends over 14 amino acids. Germline CDR1 is SNHLY and CDR2 is FYNNEI. The chain's CDR3 is CASSEQRSTYGYTF. CDR3 DNA: TGTGCCAGCAGTGAGCAACGGTCAACCTATGGCTACACCTTC.

By share of the sample, this clone is medium-sized. V gene TRBV27 combines with J gene TRBJ2-2; unclear D gene. The ends were cut back, 7 bases at V and 2 bases at J, with 8 bases in the middle. This CDR3 has 13 residues. Germline loops: CDR1 MNHEY, CDR2 SMNVEV (reference sequence). DNA of the CDR3: TGTGCCAGCACACCGAGTAACACCGGGGAGCTGTTTTTT. Protein: CASTPSNTGELFF.

V gene TRBV5-6 combines with J gene TRBJ1-2, with TRBD1 as a possible D gene (5 bases). The germline CDR1 and CDR2 sequences are SGHDT and YYEEEE. This CDR3 comprises 14 residues. V lost 4 bases, J lost 4 bases, and 14 bases lay in between. The CDR3 nucleotides are TGTGCCAGCAGCCTCCCTAAGGGGTTCTATGGCTACACCTTC. It is translated as CASSLPKGFYGYTF.

This sequence joins TRBV25-1 and TRBJ1-1, with TRBD1 as a possible D gene (6 bases). The CDR3 runs 13 residues. Germline V CDR1 and CDR2: MGHDK, SYGVNS. The germline V and J ends were trimmed by 6 bases and 6 bases, with 14 bases remaining between them. The CDR3 coding sequence is TGTGCCAGCAGAGTCACAGGGAGGGCTGAAGCTTTCTTT. This translates into CASRVTGRAEAFF.

The chain recombines TRBV5-8 with TRBJ2-7, with D tentatively TRBD1 (5 bases). V dropped 2 bases and J dropped 3 bases, with 12 bases sitting between them. CDR3 length: 14 amino acids. Per germline, CDR1 SGHTS and CDR2 YDEGEE. DNA for the CDR3: TGTGCCAGCAGCTTAGAGGACATCCGCTACGAGCAGTACTTC. This codes for CASSLEDIRYEQYF.

The chain recombines TRBV7-8 with TRBJ2-3; D is undetermined. The germline V gene encodes CDR1 SGHVS and CDR2 FQNEAQ. V shed 1 base and J shed 2 bases, with 16 bases lying between them. This CDR3 is 17 amino acids long. In nucleotides, the CDR3 is TGTGCCAGCAGCTTAGGACGTCTTCAGAAGTCCACAGATACGCAGTATTTT. Its protein product is CASSLGRLQKSTDTQYF.

The chain couples TRBV4-2 to TRBJ2-3; D assignment may be TRBD1 or TRBD2 (6 bases each). Germline values: CDR1 LGHNA, CDR2 YNFKEQ. The CDR3 runs to 15 residues. The V end lost 0 bases, the J end lost 5 bases, and 12 bases lay between the germline ends. This chain's CDR3 is CASSQDRRGKDTQYF. The CDR3 region has the DNA TGTGCCAGCAGCCAAGATCGGAGGGGGAAAGATACGCAGTATTTT.

The V call is TRBV7-2, the J call TRBJ1-1; D call uncertain. The germline V gene has CDR1 SGHTA and CDR2 FQGNSA. This CDR3 is built from 13 residues. Trimming stripped 3 bases from V and 1 base from J, with 6 bases between. This CDR3 is CASSFAGNTEAFF. The CDR3 coding sequence is TGTGCCAGCAGCTTCGCGGGGAACACTGAAGCTTTCTTT.